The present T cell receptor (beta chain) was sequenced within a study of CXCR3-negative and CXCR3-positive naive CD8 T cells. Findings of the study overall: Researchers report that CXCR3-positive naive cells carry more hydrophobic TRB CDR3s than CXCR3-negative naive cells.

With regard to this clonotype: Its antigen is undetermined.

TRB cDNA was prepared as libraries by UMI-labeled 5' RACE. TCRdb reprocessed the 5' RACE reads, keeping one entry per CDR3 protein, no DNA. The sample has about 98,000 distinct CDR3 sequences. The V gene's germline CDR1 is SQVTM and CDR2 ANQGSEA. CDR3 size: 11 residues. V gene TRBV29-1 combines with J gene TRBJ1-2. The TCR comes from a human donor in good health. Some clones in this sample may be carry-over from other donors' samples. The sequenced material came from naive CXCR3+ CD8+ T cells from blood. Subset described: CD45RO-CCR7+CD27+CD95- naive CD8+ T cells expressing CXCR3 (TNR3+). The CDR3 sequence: CSVPGDGGYTF.